Reported below is one T cell receptor beta chain. It has no known antigen specificity. It has no much larger one-base neighbor in the sample; base qualities were not kept. At the junction V is shortened by 4 bases and J by 3 bases, with 10 bases in between. From its cysteine to its phenylalanine, the CDR3 spans 14 amino acids. Of the read, only the CDR3 DNA is kept; its 42 bases are in frame from base 1. Per the germline V gene, SNHLY is the CDR1 and FYNNEI is the CDR2. These data come from a study of shared clonotypes between healthy human individuals (dated by TCRdb to the early 2020s). General notes on the study: The cohort included a few men and a couple of women between 18 and 49 years of age. Per donor, three plates each were used for CD4 naive and CD4 memory, two for CD8 naive, and one for CD8 memory. To increase sequencing depth and limit assay-specific biases, different laboratories used diverse techniques to prepare libraries and sequence TCR repertoires. Blood TCR repertoires of four to six healthy adults were deeply sequenced to estimate repertoire size and the extent of clonotype sharing between individuals. Each donor's leukapheresis produced roughly between roughly 0.9 and 9 billion PBMCs. The full study reports these points: Pairwise subsampling indicated that sequencing depth was expected to affect the degree of clonotype sharing among donors. Incomplete sequencing was indicated by rarefaction of sorted-subset datasets, despite the large sequencing depth. Because the study included a small number of donors, the genetic and exposure-history diversity represented was limited. Estimated clonotype richness was generally larger for naive than for memory subsets. Higher generation probabilities were observed for clonotypes shared by all four sorted-subset donors than for non-shared clonotypes. Sampling was limited to blood, and TCR repertoires in tissue likely differ from TCR repertoires in blood. When several donors were compared, the shared fraction of clonotypes was about 5% for naive CD4, less than 4% for naive CD8, 2.3% for memory CD4, and approximately 0.4% for memory CD8.

The donors were healthy, HIV-negative adults with no recently reported acute infections or vaccinations. All donors were Caucasian adults living in Nashville, Tennessee, USA. Magnetic negative selection was used to enrich CD4+ T cells, after which naive cells were positively selected on CD45RA and the negative fraction became the memory subset. Blood was collected by leukapheresis, and PBMCs were isolated by Ficoll-Histopaque density gradient centrifugation and then cryopreserved in liquid nitrogen vapor phase. Analytical flow cytometry was used to check the purity and quantity of every magnetically sorted T cell population. Each sorted fraction had its genomic DNA isolated and then quantified by UV absorbance on a Nanodrop 2000c. Using the deep immunoSEQ assay, multiplex PCR amplified TCR CDR3 regions from genomic DNA. Genomic DNA extracted from each cell subset was distributed evenly over all wells of several immunoSEQ 96-well plates, and each plate served as one replicate. For sorted subsets, each replicate PCR was loaded with approximately 200 ng genomic DNA, equivalent to approximately 27,000 T cell genomes. Purified libraries were measured with a Qubit 3.0 fluorometer, size-checked on a Bioanalyzer 2100, and measured again with the KAPA Library Quantification kit. Each immunoSEQ 96-well plate was sequenced on its own single-read 150-cycle Illumina NextSeq 550 flow cell. The authors' pipeline ran thus. The immunoSEQ output contained only junctional sequences without quality scores, so filtering could not match that applied to full-length reads. Sequences were annotated with PyIR, a Python wrapper for IgBLAST v1.9, using IMGT germline references to assign V/J genes and CDR3. Any read was removed if the V/J assignment was weak (E-value above 1e-6), the CDR3 was missing, or the read contained stop codons, out-of-frame junctions, or ambiguous translated residues. V3J clonotypes were defined by identical inferred V gene, J gene, and CDR3 amino acid sequence. Percentage overlap between repertoires was calculated by dividing the number of shared unique clonotypes by the size of the smaller repertoire. Richness of each repertoire was evaluated using RTK rarefaction, the Chao1 estimator, and Recon v2.1 estimates of unobserved clonotypes. Generation probabilities for all TCRbeta clonotypes obtained by the gDNA method from a handful of donors were computed using OLGA. What TCRdb holds here is the immuneACCESS table cut down to in-frame rearrangements. Part of the clones is not present; checked against another copy, under half of the missing clones reflect an unresolved V gene, and the others are unexplained. That table gives V, J and clone size, and the DNA gave D and trimming. The sample contains roughly 2.5 million clones, around 94% of them found a single time. The top ten constitute more than 0.12% of the sample.

The rearranged segments are TRBV2 and TRBJ2-1; tentative D gene TRBD2, with 5 bases matching. The sequenced material came from naive CD4+ T cells sorted from blood. The cell subset or site label, as the study defines it: CD45RA+ positively selected. This TCR was sampled from a man between 18 and 29 years old in good health. The DNA is as follows: TGTGCCAGCAGTGCCTTAAGCGGCTACAATGAGCAGTTCTTC. It is translated as CASSALSGYNEQFF.